Sequencing of this T cell receptor (beta chain) was carried out in a study of prognosis after radiotherapy for stage I lung cancer. Study summary: The tumor diagnosis was squamous cell carcinoma for about 7 patients and adenocarcinoma for roughly 11.

For this clonotype: A much larger clone sits a single nucleotide away, making a read error possible.

TCR beta CDR3 was amplified from genomic DNA by two-round multiplex PCR. The use of primers specific to each TRBV and TRBJ gene characterized first-round PCR. TCRdb fed the multiplex PCR reads into MiXCR, producing one record per CDR3 protein. The sample lists about 28,000 distinct CDR3 sequences, more than 45% occurring once. This CDR3 has 13 residues. V lost 2 bases, J lost 1 base, and 6 bases lay in between. The germline V gene has CDR1 SGHRS and CDR2 YFSETQ. The chain is built from TRBV5-1 and TRBJ2-5, with D unresolved. The source is a donor older than 45 with non-small cell lung cancer. Sequencing was performed on PBMCs, taken before or after stereotactic body radiation therapy (not recorded which). The CDR3 protein is CASSLGRQETQYF. In nucleotides, the CDR3 is TGCGCCAGCAGCTTAGGACGCCAAGAGACCCAGTACTTC.